Each of the 14 T cell receptor beta chains below was sequenced from the same sample in a study of regulatory T cells in long-lasting Graves disease. The time point denotes: newly diagnosed GD, antithyroid drugs for less than 3 months. PBMCs provided the RNA from which the TCR library was made. CDR3-region Arm-PCR and iRepertoire HTBI primers produced the TCR beta libraries. TCRdb re-analysed the multiplex PCR reads in MiXCR, keeping a single row per CDR3 protein. The sample has 400,000 to 500,000 distinct CDR3 sequences; about 15% are singletons. The data also belong to a second study, concerning T cells in Graves' hyperthyroidism and ophthalmopathy.

The sample here was peripheral blood mononuclear cells (PBMCs), taken at new diagnosis, from a patient treated with antithyroid drugs. These receptors were taken from a woman aged 40 to 50 with Graves disease.

The chain recombines TRBV19 with TRBJ2-2; tentatively, D is TRBD1 or TRBD2 (7 bases each). Trimming removed 10 bases at V and 8 bases at J, with 17 bases between. Germline values: CDR1 LNHDA, CDR2 SQIVND (reference sequence). CDR3 length: 13 residues. This CDR3 is CAIRGGGTGELFF. CDR3 sequence (DNA): TGTGCCATCAGGGGAGGGGGCACTGGGGAGCTGTTTTTT.

This clonotype showed up just a few times. This sequence joins TRBV4-1 and TRBJ2-7; 7 nucleotides match TRBD2. After removal of 3 bases from V and 1 base from J, the junction contained 3 bases not matched to a gene. This CDR3 comprises 14 residues. Germline CDR1 MGHRA, CDR2 YSYEKL. The CDR3: CASSHREVSYEQYF. Written as DNA, the CDR3 is TGCGCCAGCAGCCACCGGGAGGTTTCCTACGAGCAGTACTTC.

The chain has TRBV19 and TRBJ2-5; D is tentatively TRBD1 or TRBD2 (5 bases each). The CDR3 loop spans 16 amino acids. Germline values: CDR1 LNHDA, CDR2 SQIVND (reference sequence). The V and J ends lost 2 bases and 0 bases respectively, with 13 bases between them. DNA for the CDR3: TGTGCCAGTAGTATACGGGGACCGCAGTACCAAGAGACCCAGTACTTC. The encoded protein is CASSIRGPQYQETQYF.

At least ten counts were recorded for this clonotype. The chain carries TRBV28 and TRBJ2-1; D might be TRBD2 (5 bases). Germline V gives CDR1 MDHEN, CDR2 SYDVKM. The CDR3 covers 14 residues. V gave up 8 bases and J gave up 2 bases, with 13 bases separating them. The CDR3 DNA follows: TGTGCCAGCCGTGTCAGCGGAACCTACAATGAGCAGTTCTTC. Amino acid sequence: CASRVSGTYNEQFF. Full variable domain (outside the CDR3, taken from reference TRBV28 and TRBJ2-1): DVKVTQSSRYLVKRTGEKVFLECVQDMDHENMFWYRQDPGLGLRLIYFSYDVKMKEKGDIPEGYSVSREKKERFSLILESASTNQTSMYLCASRVSGTYNEQFFGPGTRLTVL.

This clonotype was counted at least ten times. V is TRBV25-1 and J is TRBJ2-1; 7 bases align to TRBD1. This CDR3 region has 17 residues. The V and J ends lost 1 base and 0 bases, in that order; junction bases with no gene match: 6. Germline assignment: CDR1 MGHDK and CDR2 SYGVNS. CDR3 sequence: CASSELGTVSSYNEQFF. The CDR3 nucleotides read TGTGCCAGCAGTGAATTGGGGACAGTAAGCTCCTACAATGAGCAGTTCTTC.

At least ten counts were recorded for this clonotype. The J gene is TRBJ1-2, the V gene TRBV28; D unresolved. Trimming took off 6 bases at V and 0 bases at J, with 8 bases between the two ends. Germline V gene data show CDR1 as MDHEN and CDR2 as SYDVKM. This CDR3 has 13 residues. The CDR3 reads CASRSNSNYGYTF. The CDR3 coding sequence is TGTGCCAGCAGGTCTAATTCTAACTATGGCTACACCTTC.

At least ten counts were recorded for this clonotype. The chain uses TRBV27 and TRBJ2-7; D possibly uses TRBD1 or TRBD2 (9 bases each). Trimming stripped 3 bases from V and 5 bases from J, with 29 bases between. CDR3 length: 19 residues. Germline V gives CDR1 MNHEY, CDR2 SMNVEV (reference sequence). CDR3 amino acids: CASSLLTGGGIAGVNEQYF. The DNA of the CDR3 is TGTGCCAGCAGTTTGCTCACAGGGGGCGGGATAGCGGGAGTCAACGAGCAGTACTTC.

The rearrangement uses TRBV5-4 and TRBJ2-1; D is unclear. The CDR3 extends over 13 amino acids. Looked up from germline, CDR1 is SGHNT and CDR2 is YYREEE (reference sequence). V was shortened by 1 base and J by 6 bases, with 8 bases between the two germline ends. The CDR3 coding sequence is TGTGCCAGCAGCTTGAAAGTCGTCAATGAGCAGTTCTTC. This translates into CASSLKVVNEQFF.

This clonotype appeared many times. The chain is built from TRBV29-1 and TRBJ2-7, with TRBD1 matching over 10 bases. This CDR3 comprises 14 residues. The V gene end was trimmed by 4 bases and the J gene end by 6 bases; junction bases not matched to a gene: 9. Looked up from germline, CDR1 is SQVTM and CDR2 is ANQGSEA. The CDR3 sequence: CSVGGQGYPAEQYF. CDR3 nucleotide sequence: TGCAGCGTTGGGGGACAGGGGTACCCCGCCGAGCAGTACTTC.

Notes on this clonotype: A far bigger clonotype differs at one base, so this is likely a read error. The chain employs TRBV11-3 and TRBJ1-1; a possible D gene is TRBD1 (6 bases). The germline V gene has CDR1 SGHNT and CDR2 YENEEA. The CDR3 runs to 14 residues. Trimming cost V 0 bases and J 3 bases, with 8 bases left between them. CDR3 residues: CASSLDRGYTEAFF. For the CDR3, the DNA is TGTGCCAGCAGCTTAGACAGGGGCTACACTGAAGCTTTCTTT. Full variable domain (remainder filled in from reference TRBV11-3 and TRBJ1-1): EAGVVQSPRYKIIEKKQPVAFWCNPISGHNTLYWYLQNLGQGPELLIRYENEEAVDDSQLPKDRFSAERLKGVDSTLKIQPAELGDSAVYLCASSLDRGYTEAFFGQGTRLTVV.

The chain links TRBV11-2 to TRBJ1-5; unclear D gene. There are 13 residues in the CDR3. V was trimmed by 5 bases and J by 5 bases, leaving 10 bases between them. Per the germline V gene, CDR1 is SGHAT and CDR2 is FQNNGV. The CDR3, as DNA: TGTGCCAGCAGCACGGGCCAAGATCAGCCCCAGCATTTT. It is translated as CASSTGQDQPQHF.

The chain carries TRBV28 and TRBJ2-6; no clear D. The CDR3 has 15 amino acids. V was shortened by 10 bases and J by 4 bases, with 17 bases between the two germline ends. Germline-derived CDR1 and CDR2 are MDHEN and SYDVKM. CDR3 loop: CATGSGASGANVLTF. As DNA, the CDR3 is TGTGCCACGGGCTCGGGCGCGTCGGGGGCCAACGTCCTGACTTTC.

Comment on this clonotype: A much larger clone lies a single base off, so this may be a read error. This sequence joins TRBV30 and TRBJ2-7; tentatively, D is TRBD1 (5 bases). This CDR3 spans 11 amino acids. Germline V CDR1 and CDR2: GTSNPN, SVGIG (reference sequence). Trimming took off 1 base at V and 7 bases at J, with 8 bases between the two ends. CDR3 DNA sequence: TGTGCCTGGAGTGATCAGGGAGAGCAGTACTTC. Its protein product is CAWSDQGEQYF.

As to this clonotype: This may stem from a read error, because a much larger clone lies one nucleotide away. The chain carries TRBV24-1 and TRBJ2-5; D gene unclear. CDR1 is KGHDR, CDR2 SFDVKD, per germline. The CDR3 runs 14 residues. In nucleotides, the CDR3 is TGTGCCATCAGTGACCCCGGCACCCAAGAGACCCAGTACTTC. Translated: CAISDPGTQETQYF.